This passage covers 17 T cell receptor beta chains from one sample sequenced in a study of blood T cell repertoires in COVID-19. Only in-frame clones appear in the TCRdb table, and some are missing; sequencing was by immunoSEQ multiplex PCR. This sample has around 120,000 clones, with 71% found just once. Source material: peripheral blood. The receptors derive from a human donor with acute or convalescent COVID-19. The donor label of this sample is uncertain.

The J gene is TRBJ1-5, the V gene TRBV19; TRBD1 aligns across 8 bases. The CDR3 is made up of 18 amino acids. CDR1 is LNHDA, CDR2 SQIVND, per germline (reference sequence). Losses at the gene ends were 5 bases for V and 0 bases for J; bases not matched to a gene: 12. The CDR3 DNA follows: TGTGCCAGTAGTTACCCCGGGACAGGATTTTATAGCAATCAGCCCCAGCATTTT. It yields the protein CASSYPGTGFYSNQPQHF.

The rearrangement links TRBV3-1 (or the pseudogene TRBV3-2) to TRBJ1-1, with a tentative D call TRBD1 (6 bases). CDR1 and CDR2 (germline): LGHDT, YNNKEL (reference sequence). Trimming took off 2 bases at V and 11 bases at J, with 12 bases between the two ends. CDR3 length: 12 amino acids. The CDR3 DNA reads as TGTGCCAGCAGCCAAACCACAGGGAGTGCTTTCTTT. Translated, it gives CASSQTTGSAFF.

This clone has just a few counts. This sequence joins TRBV3-1 (or the pseudogene TRBV3-2) and TRBJ1-1; the match to TRBD1 covers 7 bases. The CDR3 is 24 amino acids. The V gene's germline CDR1 is LGHDT and CDR2 YNNKEL (reference sequence). Trimming removed 4 bases from V and 0 bases from J; junction bases left unmatched: 32. CDR3 bases: TGTGCCAGCAGCCCCGGGAAGACAGGGATAGCCCGAAGCGTTATACGAAACCTGAACACTGAAGCTTTCTTT. Residues: CASSPGKTGIARSVIRNLNTEAFF.

J is TRBJ1-2 and V is TRBV24-1, with a possible D match to TRBD1 (6 bases). CDR1 is KGHDR and CDR2 is SFDVKD in the germline V gene. The germline V and J ends were trimmed by 11 bases and 1 base, with 22 bases remaining between them. The CDR3 runs 16 residues. DNA for the CDR3: TGTGCCATCACTACCCCCTCTAAACAGGGTAACTATGGCTACACCTTC. It yields the protein CAITTPSKQGNYGYTF.

The chain employs TRBV7-9 and TRBJ1-1; the match to TRBD1 covers 7 bases. V was pared by 2 bases and J by 10 bases, with 1 base of the junction left unmatched. This CDR3 has 11 residues. Germline V gene sequence: CDR1 SEHNR, CDR2 FQNEAQ (reference sequence). The CDR3: CASSLQGVAFF. CDR3 DNA: TGTGCCAGCAGCTTACAGGGGGTAGCTTTCTTT.

The chain has TRBV19 and TRBJ1-2; 9 positions agree with TRBD1. V lost 5 bases, J lost 7 bases, and 14 bases stayed unmatched. The CDR3 consists of 16 residues. Germline V gene lookup returns CDR1 LNHDA and CDR2 SQIVND (reference sequence). Here the CDR3 DNA reads TGTGCCAGTAGTCGTACAGGGGGCCCTTTCCTTGGTGGCTACACCTTC. This codes for CASSRTGGPFLGGYTF.

The V and J genes are TRBV6-5 and TRBJ1-1; a weak D match, TRBD1 (5 bases). This CDR3 comprises 16 residues. V was shortened by 0 bases and J by 2 bases, with 13 bases between the two germline ends. Germline V gene data show CDR1 as MNHEY and CDR2 as SVGAGI. CDR3 residues: CASSYSRGGFNTEAFF. CDR3 bases: TGTGCCAGCAGTTACTCGAGGGGAGGTTTTAACACTGAAGCTTTCTTT.

The chain recombines TRBV10-3 with TRBJ1-1, with D possibly being TRBD1 (5 bases). The CDR3 contains 15 residues. V dropped 0 bases and J dropped 5 bases, with 13 bases sitting between them. Germline V gene data show CDR1 as ENHRY and CDR2 as SYGVKD. The CDR3 reads CAISESPQGTTEAFF. The CDR3 DNA reads TGTGCCATCAGTGAGTCCCCCCAGGGTACTACTGAAGCTTTCTTT.

The J gene is TRBJ2-1, the V gene TRBV6-5, with 8 positions matching TRBD2. The germline V gene has CDR1 MNHEY and CDR2 SVGAGI. The CDR3 runs 15 residues. The ends lost 2 bases at V and 4 bases at J; junction bases unmatched: 4. CDR3 DNA: TGTGCCAGCAGTTACAGCGGGGGTACTTACAATGAGCAGTTCTTC. Translated: CASSYSGGTYNEQFF.

The rearrangement uses TRBV24-1 and TRBJ2-7; D gene uncertain. Trimming removed 5 bases at V and 2 bases at J, with 9 bases between. The V gene's germline CDR1 is KGHDR and CDR2 SFDVKD. CDR3 size: 13 residues. CDR3 bases: TGTGCCACCAGTGGTCAGGATCCCTACGAGCAGTACTTC. Translating gives CATSGQDPYEQYF.

The chain recombines TRBV6-1 with TRBJ1-1; TRBD1 agrees at 7 bases. This CDR3 region has 13 residues. Germline loops: CDR1 MNHNS, CDR2 SASEGT. J gave up 7 bases and V 3 bases, and 5 bases lay outside the gene matches. The CDR3 DNA follows: TGTGCCAGCAGTGAGGGACAGCCATATGAAGCTTTCTTT. Protein: CASSEGQPYEAFF.

The chain uses TRBV6-5 and TRBJ1-2, with 8 positions matching TRBD1. This CDR3 region has 14 residues. Unmatched junction bases numbered 7, after V lost 6 bases and J lost 4 bases. The V gene's germline CDR1 is MNHEY and CDR2 SVGAGI. CDR3 sequence reads: CASRGAGGTYGYTF. DNA of the CDR3: TGTGCCAGCAGGGGGGCAGGGGGCACCTATGGCTACACCTTC.

The chain recombines TRBV18 with TRBJ1-6, with 7 bases aligning to TRBD1. Germline-derived CDR1 and CDR2 are KGHSH and LQKENI. The junction had 8 bases not matched to a gene; V was cut back by 5 bases and J by 7 bases. The CDR3 sequence is 15 residues long. The CDR3 DNA sequence: TGTGCCAGCTCATCGGGGACAGTCAAGAATTCACCCCTCCACTTT. Encoded protein: CASSSGTVKNSPLHF. The full variable domain, its missing parts supplied by reference TRBV18 and TRBJ1-6, is NAGVMQNPRHLVRRRGQEARLRCSPMKGHSHVYWYRQLPEEGLKFMVYLQKENIIDESGMPKERFSAEFPKEGPSILRIQQVVRGDSAAYFCASSSGTVKNSPLHFGNGTRLTVT.

The DNA for the CDR3 is TGTGCCAGCAGCTTGGTCACAGCCGCACCCTACGAGCAGTACGTC. Translating gives CASSLVTAAPYEQYV. This chain joins TRBV5-5 and TRBJ2-7; D ambiguous. The germline gives CDR1 SGHKS, CDR2 YYEKEE (reference sequence). The V and J ends lost 0 bases and 2 bases respectively, with 12 bases between them. The CDR3 consists of 15 residues.

In its sample, this clone was seen a few times. This sample includes further DNA sequences coding for the same CDR3. The V call is TRBV7-8, the J call TRBJ1-5; the match to TRBD1 covers 9 bases. Germline V gene lookup returns CDR1 SGHVS and CDR2 FQNEAQ. Trimming took 4 bases from V and 4 from J; bases not matched to a gene: 2. CDR3 length: 14 amino acids. The CDR3 nucleotides read TGTGCCAGCAGCTCGGACAGGGGTAATCAGCCCCAGCATTTT. This translates into CASSSDRGNQPQHF.

The CDR3, as DNA: TGTGCTAGTGGTTTGACGACAGGGAGAGACACCTGGCCCCAGCATTTT. Encoded protein: CASGLTTGRDTWPQHF. The chain employs TRBV12-5 and TRBJ1-5; 7 nucleotides align to TRBD1. The trim removed 2 bases at V and 9 bases at J, leaving 13 bases unmatched. CDR1 and CDR2 from the germline V gene are LGHNT and FRNRAP. This CDR3 region has 16 residues.

V usage is TRBV7-2 and J usage is TRBJ2-1, with TRBD2 matching 7 bases. V shed 1 base, J shed 6 bases, and the junction held 9 bases outside the gene matches. The CDR3 is 16 residues long. In germline, CDR1 is SGHTA, CDR2 FQGNSA. This chain's CDR3 is CASSLGSAGQTNEQFF. The DNA for the CDR3 is TGTGCCAGCAGCTTAGGATCAGCGGGGCAAACCAATGAGCAGTTCTTC.